This T cell receptor beta chain was observed in a study of response to subunit inactivated influenza vaccine (dated by TCRdb to the late 2010s). Looking at the study overall: The study used deep quantitative T cell receptor repertoire profiling to track responses to a trivalent subunit inactivated influenza vaccine.

The CDR3, from cysteine to phenylalanine, totals 11 residues. The DNA shown is the 33-base CDR3, in frame from base 1. V is clipped by 4 bases and J by 1 base, and the sequence between their germline boundaries is 5 bases long. The germline V gene specifies SQVTM as CDR1 and ANQGSEA as CDR2. The study at large found these results: The authors suggested that each seasonal influenza vaccination may recruit only a limited number of new T cells.

The library came from RT-PCR. Sequenced on an Illumina HiSeq 2500. TCRdb trimmed the raw reads at Q25, called clones with MiXCR and kept productive beta chains. Identical CDR3 protein sequences are pooled into one entry, listed with their most common genes and DNA. Recorded for this sample are a few hundred thousand distinct CDR3 sequences; 20% to 25% of them occurred a single time. Clones ranked in the top ten supply about 9.3% of the sample. Details on this clonotype: Its antigen is still unknown. Per-base quality was not reported, and no clone a single base away is much larger than it.

This specimen was PBMCs from blood, taken 21 months after vaccination. This receptor was obtained from a man aged 50 to 69 who received an inactivated influenza vaccine. Donor details come from another sample of the same person, matched by shared clones. Here the chain combines TRBV29-1 and TRBJ2-7, with no confidently assigned D gene. The bases are TGCAGCGTTGGGATATCCTACGAGCAGTACTTC. It translates to CSVGISYEQYF.